The clone carrying this TCR beta chain was seen only a few times. CDR1 and CDR2 from the germline V gene are ENHRY and SYGVKD. Trimming took off 5 bases at V and 10 bases at J, with 14 bases between the two ends. The CDR3 loop spans 13 amino acids. Using immunoSEQ multiplex PCR, the repertoire was profiled, and TCRdb retains in-frame clones only, with some absent. The sample lists 100,000 to 150,000 clones; 85% were seen once. The entry originates in a study of blood T cell repertoires in COVID-19. What was sequenced was peripheral blood. The V gene is TRBV10-3, the J gene TRBJ1-4; D is ambiguous. The TCR originated in an elderly woman with acute or convalescent COVID-19. The DNA of the CDR3 is TGTGCCATCAGTTCCGTATCGGGAGGAAAACTGTTTTTT. Encoded protein: CAISSVSGGKLFF.